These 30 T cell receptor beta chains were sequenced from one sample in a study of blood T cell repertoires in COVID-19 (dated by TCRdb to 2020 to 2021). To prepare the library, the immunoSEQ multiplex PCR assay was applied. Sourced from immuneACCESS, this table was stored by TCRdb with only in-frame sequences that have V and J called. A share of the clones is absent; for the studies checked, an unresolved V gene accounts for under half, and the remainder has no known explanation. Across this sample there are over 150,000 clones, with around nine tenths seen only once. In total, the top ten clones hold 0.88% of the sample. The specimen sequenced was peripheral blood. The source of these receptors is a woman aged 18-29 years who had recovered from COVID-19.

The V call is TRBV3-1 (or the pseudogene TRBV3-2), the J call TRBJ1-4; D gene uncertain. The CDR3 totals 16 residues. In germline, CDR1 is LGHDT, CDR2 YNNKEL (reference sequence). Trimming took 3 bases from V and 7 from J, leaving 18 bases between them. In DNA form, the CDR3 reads TGTGCCAGCAGCCATCTAGACGGATCCTATAGTGAAAAACTGTTTTTT. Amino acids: CASSHLDGSYSEKLFF.

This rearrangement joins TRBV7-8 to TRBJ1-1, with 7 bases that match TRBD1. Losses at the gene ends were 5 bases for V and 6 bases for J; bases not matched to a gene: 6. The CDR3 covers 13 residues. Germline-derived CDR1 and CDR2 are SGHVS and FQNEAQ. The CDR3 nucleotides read TGTGCCAGCAGCAGGGGGCTCGGCTCTGAAGCTTTCTTT. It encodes CASSRGLGSEAFF.

For the CDR3, the DNA is TGTGCCAGCAGCTTGGAACAGGGAACGGCCTACGAGCAGTACTTC. Protein sequence: CASSLEQGTAYEQYF. The rearrangement links TRBV5-5 to TRBJ2-7; maybe TRBD1 (6 bases). This CDR3 is 15 amino acids long. CDR1 is SGHKS and CDR2 is YYEKEE in the germline V gene (reference sequence). Deletions cut 0 bases from V and 2 bases from J, with 12 bases between. The entire variable domain, with the rest obtained from reference TRBV5-5 and TRBJ2-7, is as follows: DAGVTQSPTHLIKTRGQQVTLRCSPISGHKSVSWYQQVLGQGPQFIFQYYEKEERGRGNFPDRFSARQFPNYSSELNVNALLLGDSALYLCASSLEQGTAYEQYFGPGTRLTVT.

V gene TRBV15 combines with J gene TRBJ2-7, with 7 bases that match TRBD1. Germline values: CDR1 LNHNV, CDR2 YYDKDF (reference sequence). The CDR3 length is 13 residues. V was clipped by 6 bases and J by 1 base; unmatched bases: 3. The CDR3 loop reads CATSKGQSYEQYV. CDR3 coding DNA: TGTGCCACCAGTAAGGGACAGTCCTACGAGCAGTACGTC.

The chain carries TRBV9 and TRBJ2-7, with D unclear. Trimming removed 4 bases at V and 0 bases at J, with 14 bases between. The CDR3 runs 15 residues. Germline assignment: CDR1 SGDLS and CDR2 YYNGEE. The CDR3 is CASSFNLESSYEQYF. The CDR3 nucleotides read TGTGCCAGCAGCTTCAACTTGGAGAGCTCCTACGAGCAGTACTTC. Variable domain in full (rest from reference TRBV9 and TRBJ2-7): DSGVTQTPKHLITATGQRVTLRCSPRSGDLSVYWYQQSLDQGLQFLIQYYNGEERAKGNILERFSAQQFPDLHSELNLSSLELGDSALYFCASSFNLESSYEQYFGPGTRLTVT.

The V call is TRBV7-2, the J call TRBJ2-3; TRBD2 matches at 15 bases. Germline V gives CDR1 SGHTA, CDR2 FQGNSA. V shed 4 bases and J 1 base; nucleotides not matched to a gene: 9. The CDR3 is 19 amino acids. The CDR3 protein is CASSSIGTSGGLGTDTQYF. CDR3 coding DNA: TGTGCCAGCAGCTCGATAGGGACTAGCGGGGGGCTTGGCACAGATACGCAGTATTTT.

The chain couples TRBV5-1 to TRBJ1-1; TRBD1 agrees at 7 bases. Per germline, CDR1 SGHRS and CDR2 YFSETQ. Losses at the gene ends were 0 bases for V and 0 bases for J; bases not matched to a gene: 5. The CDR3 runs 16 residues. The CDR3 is CASSLGTQGMNTEAFF. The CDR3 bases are TGCGCCAGCAGCTTGGGTACACAGGGGATGAACACTGAAGCTTTCTTT.

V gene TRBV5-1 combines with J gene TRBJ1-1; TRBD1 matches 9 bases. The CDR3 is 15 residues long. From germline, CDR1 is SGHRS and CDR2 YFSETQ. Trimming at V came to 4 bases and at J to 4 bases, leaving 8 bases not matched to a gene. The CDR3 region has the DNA TGCGCCAGCAGCCTTTCCGGGACAGGGCGCACTGAAGCTTTCTTT. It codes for CASSLSGTGRTEAFF.

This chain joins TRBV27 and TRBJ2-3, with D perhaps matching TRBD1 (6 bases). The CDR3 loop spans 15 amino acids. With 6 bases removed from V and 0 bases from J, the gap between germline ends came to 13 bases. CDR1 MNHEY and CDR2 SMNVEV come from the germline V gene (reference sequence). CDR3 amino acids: CASRKDRTSTDTQYF. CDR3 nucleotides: TGTGCCAGCAGGAAGGACAGAACCAGCACAGATACGCAGTATTTT.

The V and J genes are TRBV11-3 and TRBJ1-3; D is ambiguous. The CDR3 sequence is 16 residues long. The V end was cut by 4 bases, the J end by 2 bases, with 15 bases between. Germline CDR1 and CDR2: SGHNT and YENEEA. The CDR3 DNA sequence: TGTGCCAGCAGCTCTGGACGCGGAGGCGCTGGAAACACCATATATTTT. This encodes CASSSGRGGAGNTIYF.

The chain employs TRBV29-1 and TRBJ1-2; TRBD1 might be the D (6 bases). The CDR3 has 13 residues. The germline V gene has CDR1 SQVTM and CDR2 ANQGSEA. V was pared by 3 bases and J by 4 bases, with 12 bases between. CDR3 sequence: CSVDLDSFYGYTF. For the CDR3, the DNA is TGCAGCGTTGATCTGGACAGTTTCTATGGCTACACCTTC.

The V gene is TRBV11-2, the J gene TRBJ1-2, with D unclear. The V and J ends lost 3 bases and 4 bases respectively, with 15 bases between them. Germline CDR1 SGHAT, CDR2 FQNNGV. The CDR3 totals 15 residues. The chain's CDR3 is CASSFRGSPGYGYTF. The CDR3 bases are TGTGCCAGCAGCTTCCGTGGGTCCCCGGGCTATGGCTACACCTTC.

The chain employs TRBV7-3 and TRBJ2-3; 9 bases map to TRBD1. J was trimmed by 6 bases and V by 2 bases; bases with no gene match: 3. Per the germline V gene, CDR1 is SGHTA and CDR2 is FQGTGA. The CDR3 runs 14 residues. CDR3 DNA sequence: TGTGCCAGCAGCTTAGGGACAGGGATCGATACGCAGTATTTT. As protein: CASSLGTGIDTQYF.

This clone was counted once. The DNA of the CDR3 is TGTGCCAGCAGTACGGGCAGGGCCGATGGCTACACCTTC. Translation gives CASSTGRADGYTF. The V and J genes are TRBV6-5 and TRBJ1-2; a possible D gene is TRBD1 (5 bases). Trimming removed 5 bases at V and 6 bases at J, with 13 bases between. The CDR3 loop spans 13 amino acids. Germline CDR1 reads MNHEY; CDR2 reads SVGAGI.

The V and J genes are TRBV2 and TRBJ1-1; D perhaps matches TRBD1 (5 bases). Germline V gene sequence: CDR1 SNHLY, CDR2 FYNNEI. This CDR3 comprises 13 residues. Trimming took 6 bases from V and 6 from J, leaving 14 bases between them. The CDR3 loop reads CASRSQVYAEAFF. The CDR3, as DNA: TGTGCCAGCAGATCACAGGTTTACGCTGAAGCTTTCTTT.

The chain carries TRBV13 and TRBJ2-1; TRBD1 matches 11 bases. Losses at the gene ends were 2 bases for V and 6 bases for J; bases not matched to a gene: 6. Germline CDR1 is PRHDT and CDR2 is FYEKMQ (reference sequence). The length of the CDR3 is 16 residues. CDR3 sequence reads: CASSLLSGQGVNEQFF. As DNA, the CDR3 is TGTGCCAGCAGCTTATTGTCGGGACAGGGGGTCAATGAGCAGTTCTTC.

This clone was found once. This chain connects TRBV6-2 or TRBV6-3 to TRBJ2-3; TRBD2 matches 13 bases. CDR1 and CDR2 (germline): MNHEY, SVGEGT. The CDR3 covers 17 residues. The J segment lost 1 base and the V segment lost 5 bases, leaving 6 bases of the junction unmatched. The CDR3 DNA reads TGTGCCAGCAGTACGGGACTAGCGGGGTACCGCACAGATACGCAGTATTTT. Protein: CASSTGLAGYRTDTQYF.

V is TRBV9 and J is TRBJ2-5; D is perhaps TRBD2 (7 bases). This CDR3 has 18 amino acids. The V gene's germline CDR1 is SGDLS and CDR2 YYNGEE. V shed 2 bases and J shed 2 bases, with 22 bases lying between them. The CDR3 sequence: CASSVGRGGREGQETQYF. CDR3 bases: TGTGCCAGCAGCGTTGGCAGGGGCGGTAGGGAGGGTCAAGAGACCCAGTACTTC. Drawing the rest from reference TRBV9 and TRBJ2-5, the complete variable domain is DSGVTQTPKHLITATGQRVTLRCSPRSGDLSVYWYQQSLDQGLQFLIQYYNGEERAKGNILERFSAQQFPDLHSELNLSSLELGDSALYFCASSVGRGGREGQETQYFGPGTRLLVL.

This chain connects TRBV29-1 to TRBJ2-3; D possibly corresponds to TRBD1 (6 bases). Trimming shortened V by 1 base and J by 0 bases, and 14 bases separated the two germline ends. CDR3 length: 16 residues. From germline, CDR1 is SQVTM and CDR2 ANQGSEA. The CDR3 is CSVEGTETGSTDTQYF. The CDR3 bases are TGCAGCGTTGAAGGGACAGAGACCGGGAGCACAGATACGCAGTATTTT.

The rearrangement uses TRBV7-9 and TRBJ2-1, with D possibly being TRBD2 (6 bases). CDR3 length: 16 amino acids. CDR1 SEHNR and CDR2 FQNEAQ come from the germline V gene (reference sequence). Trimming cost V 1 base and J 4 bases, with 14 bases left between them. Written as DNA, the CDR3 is TGTGCCAGCAGCTTAGGGACTAAAATACAGTACAATGAGCAGTTCTTC. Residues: CASSLGTKIQYNEQFF. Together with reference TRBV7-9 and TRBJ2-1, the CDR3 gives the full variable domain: DTGVSQNPRHKITKRGQNVTFRCDPISEHNRLYWYRQTLGQGPEFLTYFQNEAQLEKSRLLSDRFSAERPKGSFSTLEIQRTEQGDSAMYLCASSLGTKIQYNEQFFGPGTRLTVL.

CDR3 DNA sequence: TGCGCCAGCAGCCAAGATTGGGCAGGCGAACCCGAGCAGTACTTC. Its protein product is CASSQDWAGEPEQYF. J is TRBJ2-7 and V is TRBV4-3; D is unclear. CDR3 size: 15 residues. Trimming took off 0 bases at V and 6 bases at J, with 15 bases between the two ends. Per the germline V gene, CDR1 is LGHNA and CDR2 is YSLEER.

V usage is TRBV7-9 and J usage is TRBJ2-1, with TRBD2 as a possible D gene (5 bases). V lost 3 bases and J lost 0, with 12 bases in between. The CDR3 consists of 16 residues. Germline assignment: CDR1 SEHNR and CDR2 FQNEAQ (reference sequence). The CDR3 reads CASSLRDRASYNEQFF. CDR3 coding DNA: TGTGCCAGCAGCTTGAGGGATCGTGCCTCCTACAATGAGCAGTTCTTC.

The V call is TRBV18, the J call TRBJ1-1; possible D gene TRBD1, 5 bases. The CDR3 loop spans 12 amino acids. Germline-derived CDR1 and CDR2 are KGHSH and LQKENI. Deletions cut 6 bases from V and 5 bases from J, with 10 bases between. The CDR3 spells CASSIKGTEAFF. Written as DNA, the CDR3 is TGTGCCAGCTCGATTAAGGGGACTGAAGCTTTCTTT.

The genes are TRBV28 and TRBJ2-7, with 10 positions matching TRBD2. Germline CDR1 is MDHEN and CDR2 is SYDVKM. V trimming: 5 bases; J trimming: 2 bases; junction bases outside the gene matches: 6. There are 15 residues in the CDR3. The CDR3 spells CASSGSGRIPYEQYV. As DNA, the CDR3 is TGTGCCAGCAGTGGTAGCGGGAGGATCCCCTACGAGCAGTACGTC.

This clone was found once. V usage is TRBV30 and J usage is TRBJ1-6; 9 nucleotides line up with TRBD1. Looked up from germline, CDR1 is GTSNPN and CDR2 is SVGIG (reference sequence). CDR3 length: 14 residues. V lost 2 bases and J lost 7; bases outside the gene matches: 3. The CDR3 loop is CAWSPGTGNSPLHF. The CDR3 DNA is TGTGCCTGGAGTCCCGGGACAGGGAATTCACCCCTCCACTTT.

The DNA for the CDR3 is TGTGCCAGCAGTGAAGGGTCGGGGGGAAAGTACGAGCAGTACTTC. Protein sequence: CASSEGSGGKYEQYF. The rearrangement uses TRBV2 and TRBJ2-7, with 7 bases lining up with TRBD2. The germline CDR1 and CDR2 sequences are SNHLY and FYNNEI. This CDR3 comprises 15 residues. V was pared by 1 base and J by 4 bases, with 7 bases of the junction left unmatched.

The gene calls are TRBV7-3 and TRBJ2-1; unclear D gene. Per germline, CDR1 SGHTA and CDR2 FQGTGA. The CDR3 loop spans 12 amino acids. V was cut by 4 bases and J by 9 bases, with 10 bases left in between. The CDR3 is CASSSTYGEQFF. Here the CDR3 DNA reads TGTGCCAGCAGCTCTACCTATGGTGAGCAGTTCTTC.

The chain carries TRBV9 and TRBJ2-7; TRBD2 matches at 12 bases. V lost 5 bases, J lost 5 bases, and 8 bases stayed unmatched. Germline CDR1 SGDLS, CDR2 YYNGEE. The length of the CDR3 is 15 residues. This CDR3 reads CASRPTSGGRDEQYF. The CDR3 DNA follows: TGTGCCAGCAGGCCGACTAGCGGGGGCCGGGACGAGCAGTACTTC.

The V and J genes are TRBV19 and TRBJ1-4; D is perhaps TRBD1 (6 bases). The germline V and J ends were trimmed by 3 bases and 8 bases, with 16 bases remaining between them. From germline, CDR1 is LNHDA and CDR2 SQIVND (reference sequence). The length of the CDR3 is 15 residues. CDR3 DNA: TGTGCCAGTAGTATTTTCTTCAGGGGTGAGGAAAAACTGTTTTTT. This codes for CASSIFFRGEEKLFF.

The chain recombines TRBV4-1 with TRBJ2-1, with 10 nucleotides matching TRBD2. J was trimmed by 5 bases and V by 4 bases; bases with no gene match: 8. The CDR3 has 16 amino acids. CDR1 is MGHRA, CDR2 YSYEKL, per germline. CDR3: CASSPTGTSVDNEQFF. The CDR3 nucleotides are TGCGCCAGCAGCCCTACCGGGACTAGCGTAGACAATGAGCAGTTCTTC.